These T cell receptor beta chains were read from a single sample in a study of blood T cell repertoires in COVID-19. Repertoires were generated with immunoSEQ multiplex PCR, while TCRdb's copy carries only in-frame clones and drops some. Of 130,000 to 150,000 clones listed, around three quarters are singletons. What was sequenced was peripheral blood. The receptors were sampled from an elderly man with acute or convalescent COVID-19. The CDR3 runs from the conserved cysteine through the conserved F or W. D genes are given only for firm matches. Not every row has a clone size; where given, it reads once, few, many or a size class.

V gene	D gene	clone size	J gene	CDR3 protein	CDR3 DNA
TRBV7-2	TRBD1	NA	TRBJ2-7	CASSLGPGGVYEQYF	TGTGCCAGCAGCTTAGGTCCAGGGGGCGTTTACGAGCAGTACTTC
TRBV3-1/TRBV3-2	TRBD2	many	TRBJ2-5	CASGRGGPIQETQYF	TGTGCCAGCGGGCGGGGGGGACCAATACAAGAGACCCAGTACTTC
TRBV19	TRBD1	NA	TRBJ1-5	CASDRGLNQPQHF	TGTGCCAGTGACAGGGGGCTCAATCAGCCCCAGCATTTT
TRBV28	TRBD1	NA	TRBJ1-4	CASSPLTGGDEKLFF	TGTGCCAGCAGTCCTCTGACAGGGGGCGATGAAAAACTGTTTTTT
TRBV29-1	NA	NA	TRBJ2-7	CSAGQFGPYEQYF	TGCAGCGCTGGACAGTTCGGGCCTTACGAGCAGTACTTC
TRBV15	NA	NA	TRBJ1-5	CATSRHRAVWPQHF	TGTGCCACCAGCAGACACAGGGCTGTGTGGCCCCAGCATTTT
TRBV7-9	NA	NA	TRBJ1-1	CMGGDLSTTEAFF	TGCATGGGGGGAGATCTCAGTACGACTGAAGCTTTCTTT
TRBV5-6	NA	NA	TRBJ1-2	CASSLYDRTNYGYTF	TGTGCCAGCAGCTTGTATGACAGGACGAACTATGGCTACACCTTC
TRBV9	NA	NA	TRBJ1-4	CASSVGTSGEKLFF	TGTGCCAGCAGCGTAGGGACTAGCGGTGAAAAACTGTTTTTT
TRBV3-1/TRBV3-2	TRBD1	many	TRBJ1-5	CASSQRTGDQPQHF	TGTGCCAGCAGCCAAAGGACAGGGGATCAGCCCCAGCATTTT
TRBV18	NA	NA	TRBJ1-3	CASSPRLSRGDSGNTIYF	TGTGCCAGCTCACCACGATTATCACGAGGTGACTCTGGAAACACCATATATTTT
TRBV18	TRBD1	NA	TRBJ2-7	CASSPGTVSYEQYF	TGTGCCAGCTCACCGGGGACAGTATCCTACGAGCAGTACTTC
TRBV29-1	NA	NA	TRBJ1-1	CSVGGGGFRMNTEAFF	TGCAGCGTTGGGGGCGGGGGGTTCAGGATGAACACTGAAGCTTTCTTT
TRBV5-1	TRBD1	NA	TRBJ1-1	CASSAGTGENTEAFF	TGCGCCAGCAGCGCGGGGACAGGGGAGAACACTGAAGCTTTCTTT
TRBV6-2/TRBV6-3	NA	few	TRBJ2-7	CASSAVGYEQYF	TGTGCCAGCAGTGCCGTCGGCTACGAGCAGTACTTC
TRBV18	TRBD1	many	TRBJ1-5	CASSPAGQGGRQPQHF	TGTGCCAGCTCACCAGCTGGACAGGGCGGACGGCAGCCCCAGCATTTT
TRBV7-2	NA	NA	TRBJ1-3	CASRRQHLNGNTIYF	TGTGCCAGCAGAAGACAACATCTCAATGGAAACACCATATATTTT
TRBV5-4	TRBD2	once	TRBJ2-3	CASSPGTRGVTDTQYF	TGTGCCAGCAGCCCAGGGACTAGAGGAGTCACAGATACGCAGTATTTT
TRBV12-3/TRBV12-4	NA	NA	TRBJ2-7	CASSFTIYEQYF	TGTGCCAGCAGTTTTACAATCTACGAGCAGTACTTC
TRBV6-2/TRBV6-3	TRBD1	NA	TRBJ1-5	CASSYSGTGNQPQHF	TGTGCCAGCAGTTACTCCGGGACAGGGAACCAGCCCCAGCATTTT
TRBV7-2	TRBD2	NA	TRBJ2-1	CASSLAGTSGNNEQFF	TGTGCCAGCAGCTTAGCCGGGACTAGCGGTAACAATGAGCAGTTCTTC
TRBV7-3	TRBD1	once	TRBJ1-1	CASSPGTGAPGTEAFF	TGTGCCAGCAGCCCCGGGACAGGGGCCCCGGGCACTGAAGCTTTCTTT
TRBV24-1	NA	NA	TRBJ2-1	CATSVPPYNEQFF	TGTGCCACCAGTGTTCCTCCCTACAATGAGCAGTTCTTC
TRBV10-3	TRBD1	NA	TRBJ1-6	CAISVQGNSPLHF	TGTGCCATCAGCGTACAGGGGAATTCACCCCTCCACTTT
TRBV3-1/TRBV3-2	TRBD1	NA	TRBJ2-2	CASSRRGQGYTGELFF	TGTGCCAGCAGCCGCCGGGGACAGGGGTACACCGGGGAGCTGTTTTTT
TRBV6-5	NA	NA	TRBJ1-2	CASSRGLIYGYTF	TGTGCCAGCAGCCGCGGACTGATATATGGCTACACCTTC
TRBV6-6	NA	NA	TRBJ1-5	CASGGQPQHF	TGTGCCTCGGGAGGGCAGCCCCAGCATTTT
TRBV24-1	TRBD2	NA	TRBJ2-1	CATSDLTSGGDEQFF	TGTGCCACCAGTGATTTGACTAGCGGGGGGGATGAGCAGTTCTTC
TRBV6-5	TRBD1	NA	TRBJ1-2	CASSNGGTGGYTF	TGTGCCAGCAGCAACGGGGGGACAGGTGGCTACACCTTC
TRBV3-1/TRBV3-2	NA	NA	TRBJ1-6	CASAEGVISPLHF	TGTGCCAGCGCCGAGGGGGTGATTTCACCCCTCCACTTT
TRBV7-9	NA	once	TRBJ1-4	CASSLSLGGKANEKLFF	TGTGCCAGCAGCTTAAGTCTGGGAGGTAAAGCTAATGAAAAACTGTTTTTT
TRBV6-6	NA	few	TRBJ1-3	CASSSSPFSGNTIYF	TGTGCCAGCAGTTCCTCCCCGTTCTCTGGAAACACCATATATTTT
TRBV9	TRBD1	NA	TRBJ2-3	CASSGPGTGGRDTQYF	TGTGCCAGCAGCGGTCCCGGGACAGGGGGTCGAGATACGCAGTATTTT
TRBV7-9	NA	NA	TRBJ2-1	CASSVGQNNEQFF	TGTGCCAGCAGCGTCGGACAAAACAATGAGCAGTTCTTC
TRBV19	TRBD1	NA	TRBJ1-1	CASRPVDRVTEAFF	TGTGCCAGTAGACCTGTTGACAGGGTGACTGAAGCTTTCTTT
TRBV5-1	TRBD1	NA	TRBJ1-4	CASSATQGGLNEKLFF	TGCGCCAGCAGCGCTACACAGGGGGGACTTAATGAAAAACTGTTTTTT